This record covers a single T cell receptor (beta chain). Its antigen is not known. The sample comes from a study of CXCR3-negative and CXCR3-positive naive CD8 T cells. Study background: Roughly 1.5 +/- 0.3 million TRB reads came from each library, giving roughly 130 million in total.

With UMI labels, 5' RACE was used to prepare the TRB cDNA libraries. TCRdb derives one entry per CDR3 protein from the 5' RACE reads, leaving out DNA. This sample carries fewer than 80,000 distinct CDR3 sequences, with more than 3.5% going to the ten biggest clones. The germline CDR1 and CDR2 sequences are MRHNA and SNTAGT. This CDR3 is built from 15 residues. Points from the study as a whole: Cryopreservation partially decreased CXCR3 expression, and most assays used fresh PBMCs. Within a donor, both naive subsets shared TRBV-TRBJ usage, unlike memory cells.

By phenotype, naive CD8+ T cells were CD45RO-CCR7+CD27+CD95-. This TCR derives from a human donor in good health. Some clones in this sample may be carry-over from other donors' samples. The chain has TRBV6-4 and TRBJ2-1; the TCRdb D gene call, TRBD2, has no DNA to confirm it. The sequencing sample was made of naive CXCR3- CD8+ T cells from blood. Described subset: CD45RO-CCR7+CD27+CD95- naive CD8+ T cells lacking CXCR3 (TNR3-). The CDR3 protein is CASSELAGGNNEQFF.